What follows is one TCR beta chain and its context. The target antigen is unknown. This specimen belongs to a study of T cells in Graves' hyperthyroidism and ophthalmopathy. Study-wide findings and caveats: Appearing also in blood were most of the thyroid clonotypes expanded above 0.001.

Amplification of TCR beta CDR3 regions used RNA as the template. The study used the HTBI primer set for a first-round RT-PCR of the TCR CDR3. Via MiXCR, TCRdb re-called the multiplex PCR reads, giving one row per CDR3 protein. In the table there are 450,000 to 650,000 distinct CDR3 sequences, about a fifth of which are singletons. The CDR3 consists of 14 residues. V shed 2 bases and J shed 4 bases, with 12 bases lying between them. The rearrangement links TRBV12-3 or TRBV12-4 to TRBJ2-7; D is perhaps TRBD2 (5 bases). Sequenced input: blood. The receptor's source is a man aged 18 to 30 with Graves' hyperthyroidism. The CDR3 DNA reads TGTGCCAGCAGTTTAAGAGTTACGGGGTACGAGCAGTACTTC. This translates into CASSLRVTGYEQYF.